These 5 T cell receptor beta chains originate from one sample sequenced in a study of T cells after yellow fever vaccination. TCRdb recomputed calls from the 5' RACE reads with MiXCR, one row per CDR3 protein. The table lists roughly 300,000 distinct CDR3 sequences, about 7.8% of them singletons. Source: PBMCs, taken roughly seven weeks after the first yellow fever vaccination. The receptor source for this set is a man between 18 and 35 years old who received the YFV17D yellow fever vaccine.

This clonotype was detected a few times. The chain recombines TRBV12-3 or TRBV12-4 with TRBJ1-1; possibly TRBD1 for D (5 bases). The CDR3 runs 12 residues. Trimming took 3 bases from V and 8 from J, leaving 10 bases between them. The CDR3 loop reads CASSFSGGEAFF. CDR3 coding DNA: TGTGCCAGCAGTTTTTCGGGGGGAGAAGCTTTCTTT.

This clonotype was detected a few times. The chain has TRBV12-3 or TRBV12-4 and TRBJ2-3; TRBD1 is a possible D gene (5 bases). The V gene lost 2 bases and the J gene lost 0 bases, with 9 bases spanning the gap. The CDR3 contains 15 residues. Here the CDR3 reads CASSLKRQSTDTQYF. The CDR3 bases are TGTGCCAGCAGTTTAAAGAGACAGAGCACAGATACGCAGTATTTT.

This clonotype was detected only a few times. V gene TRBV5-1 combines with J gene TRBJ2-1; D remains ambiguous. The CDR3 is 15 residues long. Germline V gene sequence: CDR1 SGHRS, CDR2 YFSETQ. Trimming removed 0 bases at V and 3 bases at J, with 10 bases between. Here the CDR3 reads CASSLAFTDYNEQFF. The CDR3 region has the DNA TGCGCCAGCAGCTTGGCGTTTACGGACTACAATGAGCAGTTCTTC. Supplemented by reference TRBV5-1 and TRBJ2-1, the full variable domain reads KAGVTQTPRYLIKTRGQQVTLSCSPISGHRSVSWYQQTPGQGLQFLFEYFSETQRNKGNFPGRFSGRQFSNSRSEMNVSTLELGDSALYLCASSLAFTDYNEQFFGPGTRLTVL.

This clonotype has more than one count but fewer than ten. The genes are TRBV12-3 or TRBV12-4 and TRBJ2-2; D may be TRBD2 (5 bases). V dropped 6 bases and J dropped 4 bases, with 15 bases sitting between them. CDR3 length: 15 residues. CDR3 in amino acids: CASRLRASGTGELFF. CDR3 nucleotide sequence: TGTGCCAGCAGACTGAGGGCGTCGGGCACCGGGGAGCTGTTTTTT.

The gene calls are TRBV5-6 and TRBJ2-5; maybe TRBD2 (6 bases). The CDR3 sequence is 11 residues long. Germline CDR1 is SGHDT and CDR2 is YYEEEE. The DNA for the CDR3 is TGTCATAACCGGGGGCAAGAGACCCAGTACTTC. Translated, it gives CHNRGQETQYF.